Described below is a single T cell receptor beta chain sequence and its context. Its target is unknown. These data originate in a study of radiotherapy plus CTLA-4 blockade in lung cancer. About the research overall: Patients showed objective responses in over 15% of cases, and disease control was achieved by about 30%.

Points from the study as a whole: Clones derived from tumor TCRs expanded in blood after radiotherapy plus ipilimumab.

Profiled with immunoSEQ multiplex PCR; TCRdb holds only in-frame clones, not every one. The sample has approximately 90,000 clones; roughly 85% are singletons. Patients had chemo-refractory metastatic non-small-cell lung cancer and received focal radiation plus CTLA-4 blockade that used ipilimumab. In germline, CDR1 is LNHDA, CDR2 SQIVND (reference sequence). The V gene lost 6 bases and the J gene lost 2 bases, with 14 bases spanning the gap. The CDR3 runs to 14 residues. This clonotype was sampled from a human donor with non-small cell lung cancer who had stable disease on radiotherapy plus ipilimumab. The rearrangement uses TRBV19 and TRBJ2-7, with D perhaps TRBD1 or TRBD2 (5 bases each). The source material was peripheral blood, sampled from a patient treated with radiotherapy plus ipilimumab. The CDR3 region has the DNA TGTGCCAGTAGCGACCGGGACGGAACCTACGAGCAGTACTTC. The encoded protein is CASSDRDGTYEQYF.